This paragraph covers one T cell receptor beta chain sequence. This sample was included in a study of blood T cell repertoires in COVID-19. Study at large: Material from acute and convalescent COVID-19 was sourced from the United States, Italy and Spain.

This CDR3 spans 14 amino acids. CDR1 and CDR2 from the germline V gene are SQVTM and ANQGSEA. V was pared by 5 bases and J by 5 bases, with 7 bases of the junction left unmatched. Methods used by the authors: Estimated nucleated cell counts came from reference gene primer amplification. The assay was immunoSEQ multiplex PCR, and TCRdb's table has in-frame clones only and misses some. The D gene and trimming were derived from the DNA, and the V and J assignments and clone size from that table. The table lists 97,000 or so clones, about four fifths of them singletons, with under 20% in the top ten. The chain combines TRBV29-1 with TRBJ2-7; 12 nucleotides line up with TRBD2. This clonotype was sampled from an elderly man with acute or convalescent COVID-19. What was sequenced was peripheral blood. CDR3 in DNA: TGCAGCGTTTCCGAGGGACTAGCGGGCCACGAGCAGTACTTC. This codes for CSVSEGLAGHEQYF.